These 3 T cell receptor beta chains share one sample of origin, sequenced in a study of blood T cell repertoires in COVID-19. Only in-frame clones appear in the TCRdb table, and some are missing; sequencing was by immunoSEQ multiplex PCR. The sample lists 15,000 to 20,000 clones; 85% to 95% were seen once. Material for sequencing was peripheral blood. The receptor source for this set is a human donor in a cohort sampled during active COVID-19.

This chain connects TRBV18 to TRBJ1-5; 9 bases fit TRBD1. The V gene end was trimmed by 9 bases and the J gene end by 1 base; junction bases not matched to a gene: 7. The CDR3 runs to 15 residues. Germline loops: CDR1 KGHSH, CDR2 LQKENI. CDR3 bases: TGTGCCAGTTCTCGACAGGGGGAGAGCAATCAGCCCCAGCATTTT. Its protein is CASSRQGESNQPQHF.

This rearrangement joins TRBV2 to TRBJ1-5, with 8 bases lining up with TRBD1. Germline V gene sequence: CDR1 SNHLY, CDR2 FYNNEI. The CDR3 extends over 15 amino acids. With 6 bases clipped from V and 4 bases from J, the junction kept 8 bases outside the gene matches. The CDR3 sequence: CASSTGGLGNQPQHF. The CDR3 DNA is TGTGCCAGCAGCACAGGGGGACTGGGAAATCAGCCCCAGCATTTT.

The V call is TRBV27, the J call TRBJ2-3; 9 bases fit TRBD2. Germline lookup yields CDR1 MNHEY and CDR2 SMNVEV (reference sequence). V lost 6 bases, J lost 2 bases, and 15 bases stayed unmatched. The CDR3 sequence is 18 residues long. CDR3 in DNA: TGTGCCAGCAGGCCTGTAGCGGGGGACTCCATATACACAGATACGCAGTATTTT. Its protein product is CASRPVAGDSIYTDTQYF.